The 24 T cell receptor beta chains reported below all come from one sample, sequenced in a study of human T cells and chemical hapten exposure. Time point of the sample: patch test 2, 6 weeks after DPC sensitization. As for treatment: therapeutic diphenylcyclopropenone sensitization with weekly scalp DPC. MiXCR was run by TCRdb on the RACE reads, yielding one entry per CDR3 protein. This table holds a few hundred thousand distinct CDR3 sequences, more than 5% found once. Sample: whole blood, taken in connection with sensitization to the hapten diphenylcyclopropenone (DPC). The receptors shown here come from a woman under 30 with alopecia areata. Some clones in this sample may be carry-over from other donors' samples.

This clonotype was counted between two and nine times. V usage is TRBV4-2 and J usage is TRBJ1-3; D not certain. This CDR3 is 13 amino acids long. Germline V lookup: CDR1 LGHNA, CDR2 YNFKEQ. The V end lost 0 bases, the J end lost 5 bases, and 5 bases lay between the germline ends. CDR3 in amino acids: CASSQEVRNTIYF. CDR3 DNA: TGTGCCAGCAGCCAAGAGGTGCGAAACACCATATATTTT.

In this sample, this clonotype turned up a few times. The chain links TRBV2 to TRBJ1-1; D unresolved. CDR1 and CDR2 from the germline V gene are SNHLY and FYNNEI. The CDR3 has 12 amino acids. The V end was cut by 8 bases, the J end by 3 bases, with 10 bases between. The CDR3 sequence is CASPDPDTEAFF. The CDR3 DNA reads TGTGCCAGCCCTGACCCCGACACTGAAGCTTTCTTT.

The chain employs TRBV27 and TRBJ1-5; 7 nucleotides line up with TRBD1. Germline-derived CDR1 and CDR2 are MNHEY and SMNVEV (reference sequence). The J segment lost 2 bases and the V segment lost 5 bases, leaving 9 bases of the junction unmatched. This CDR3 has 16 amino acids. DNA of the CDR3: TGTGCCAGCAGTCTCAGGGGGAAGGTGGGCAATCAGCCCCAGCATTTT. Protein product: CASSLRGKVGNQPQHF.

This clonotype appeared a few times. The chain links TRBV12-3 or TRBV12-4 to TRBJ2-1, with D perhaps matching TRBD2 (5 bases). This CDR3 region has 16 residues. Trimming removed 3 bases from V and 1 base from J, with 13 bases in between. The chain's CDR3 is CASSFFAGVSYNEQFF. Written as DNA, the CDR3 is TGTGCCAGCAGTTTTTTCGCCGGGGTATCCTACAATGAGCAGTTCTTC.

This clonotype showed up just a few times. This chain uses TRBV7-9 with TRBJ2-2, with D tentatively TRBD2 (6 bases). Trimming removed 2 bases from V and 14 bases from J, with 15 bases in between. The CDR3 consists of 13 residues. Per the germline V gene, CDR1 is SEHNR and CDR2 is FQNEAQ (reference sequence). In DNA form, the CDR3 reads TGTGCCAGCAGCTTACACGGAGGGGTCGGACTGTTTTTT. This translates into CASSLHGGVGLFF.

This clonotype has ten or more counts. The V and J genes are TRBV5-5 and TRBJ2-7; D possibly matches TRBD1 or TRBD2 (5 bases each). Germline V gene data show CDR1 as SGHKS and CDR2 as YYEKEE (reference sequence). V lost 0 bases to trimming and J lost 2 bases, with 15 bases between them. CDR3 length: 16 residues. CDR3 sequence (DNA): TGTGCCAGCAGCTTGGCATCGGGGCAGGAAACCTACGAGCAGTACTTC. This sequence encodes CASSLASGQETYEQYF.

This clonotype was found a few times. The V call is TRBV10-3, the J call TRBJ2-2, with 8 bases matching TRBD1. J gave up 0 bases and V 9 bases, and 6 bases lay outside the gene matches. Germline CDR1 is ENHRY and CDR2 is SYGVKD. The CDR3 length is 15 residues. CDR3 DNA sequence: TGTGCCATAGCAGTGGACAGGGCGAACACCGGGGAGCTGTTTTTT. The encoded protein is CAIAVDRANTGELFF.

Only a few counts were recorded for this clonotype. The rearrangement links TRBV9 to TRBJ2-3, with a weak D call TRBD2 (5 bases). V was pared by 0 bases and J by 6 bases, with 8 bases between. The CDR3 is 13 residues long. The germline CDR1 and CDR2 sequences are SGDLS and YYNGEE. CDR3: CASSVAPGDTQYF. The CDR3, as DNA: TGTGCCAGCAGCGTAGCTCCGGGGGATACGCAGTATTTT.

This clonotype was seen more than once but under ten times. The genes are TRBV9 and TRBJ2-3, with TRBD2 matching over 8 bases. This CDR3 region has 15 residues. Germline V gene lookup returns CDR1 SGDLS and CDR2 YYNGEE. The trim removed 0 bases at V and 5 bases at J, leaving 5 bases unmatched. CDR3 amino acids: CASSVVPGGQDTQYF. The CDR3 region has the DNA TGTGCCAGCAGCGTAGTCCCGGGGGGGCAAGATACGCAGTATTTT.

This clonotype showed up many times. In nucleotides, the CDR3 is TGTGCCAGCAGACGACTAGCGGGGGGGCCAGATACGCAGTATTTT. It encodes CASRRLAGGPDTQYF. The chain joins TRBV6-4 to TRBJ2-3, with 14 positions matching TRBD2. Germline V lookup: CDR1 MRHNA, CDR2 SNTAGT. Trimming took 6 bases from V and 4 from J; bases not matched to a gene: 3. This CDR3 is built from 15 residues.

This chain joins TRBV3-1 and TRBJ1-2; D is undetermined. This CDR3 is 15 amino acids long. Per germline, CDR1 LGHDT and CDR2 YNNKEL (reference sequence). The V end lost 1 base, the J end lost 2 bases, and 11 bases lay between the germline ends. In DNA form, the CDR3 reads TGTGCCAGCAGCCAAGGCCACAGCCCAAACTATGGCTACACCTTC. Protein: CASSQGHSPNYGYTF.

The chain employs TRBV7-8 and TRBJ2-3; D is unresolved. The CDR3 spans 16 residues. In germline, CDR1 is SGHVS, CDR2 FQNEAQ. Trimming shortened V by 0 bases and J by 2 bases, and 12 bases separated the two germline ends. The CDR3 nucleotides are TGTGCCAGCAGCTTAGCCCCCAAACGGATCACAGATACGCAGTATTTT. Its translation: CASSLAPKRITDTQYF.

This clonotype was seen more than once but under ten times. J is TRBJ2-2 and V is TRBV28; no definite D call. Germline assignment: CDR1 MDHEN and CDR2 SYDVKM. Trimming shortened V by 2 bases and J by 5 bases, and 6 bases separated the two germline ends. The CDR3 contains 13 residues. The CDR3 region has the DNA TGTGCCAGCAGTTTAGTAGTAACCGGGGAGCTGTTTTTT. This translates into CASSLVVTGELFF.

The chain is built from TRBV20-1 and TRBJ2-1; D is perhaps TRBD1 or TRBD2 (6 bases each). The V and J ends lost 3 bases and 6 bases respectively, with 15 bases between them. CDR3 size: 14 residues. Germline V gene data show CDR1 as DFQATT and CDR2 as SNEGSKA (reference sequence). The CDR3 loop reads CSARSPGGPNEQFF. Here the CDR3 DNA reads TGCAGTGCTAGGTCCCCTGGGGGGCCCAATGAGCAGTTCTTC.

This clonotype showed up just a few times. The chain employs TRBV7-2 and TRBJ2-3; maybe TRBD2 (6 bases). Germline loops: CDR1 SGHTA, CDR2 FQGNSA. The CDR3 extends over 16 amino acids. V lost 8 bases and J 4 bases, leaving 22 bases between the germline ends. This CDR3 is CASARRVGGAADTQYF. CDR3 nucleotide sequence: TGTGCCAGCGCCCGTAGGGTAGGCGGGGCAGCAGATACGCAGTATTTT.

This clonotype showed up many times. The rearrangement uses TRBV27 and TRBJ2-5; D remains ambiguous. CDR1 is MNHEY, CDR2 SMNVEV, per germline (reference sequence). Trimming cost V 0 bases and J 9 bases, with 11 bases left between them. The CDR3 extends over 13 amino acids. The CDR3 sequence is CASSLSSPGAQYF. CDR3 nucleotides: TGTGCCAGCAGTTTATCATCCCCTGGGGCCCAGTACTTC.

This clonotype was counted between two and nine times. This sequence joins TRBV6-5 and TRBJ2-7, with a possible D match to TRBD1 (5 bases). CDR1 and CDR2 (germline): MNHEY, SVGAGI. The CDR3 runs to 12 residues. V was pared by 6 bases and J by 5 bases, with 11 bases between. The CDR3: CASSPGNHEQYF. The DNA for the CDR3 is TGTGCCAGCAGCCCAGGGAACCACGAGCAGTACTTC.

This clonotype was picked up many times. The V gene is TRBV7-3, the J gene TRBJ2-3; D is unclear. There are 13 residues in the CDR3. Germline assignment: CDR1 SGHTA and CDR2 FQGTGA. V was pared by 3 bases and J by 4 bases, with 8 bases between. The CDR3 reads CASSFRGADTQYF. CDR3 in DNA: TGTGCCAGCAGCTTCCGTGGGGCAGATACGCAGTATTTT.

This clonotype was counted ten times or more. V is TRBV9 and J is TRBJ1-2, with no clear D. V gave up 4 bases and J gave up 5 bases, with 12 bases separating them. There are 13 residues in the CDR3. Germline V gives CDR1 SGDLS, CDR2 YYNGEE. Written as DNA, the CDR3 is TGTGCCAGCAGCCCCCCTTCCCAATATGGCTACACCTTC. It is translated as CASSPPSQYGYTF.

This clonotype was found many times. V usage is TRBV11-2 and J usage is TRBJ2-5, with 7 bases identical to TRBD2. The CDR3 runs 14 residues. J lost 2 bases, V lost 5 bases, and 5 bases had no gene match. Per the germline V gene, CDR1 is SGHAT and CDR2 is FQNNGV. The CDR3 nucleotides are TGTGCCAGCAGCGACGGACTAGATCAAGAGACCCAGTACTTC. Amino acids: CASSDGLDQETQYF.

This rearrangement joins TRBV4-3 to TRBJ1-2, with TRBD1 matching over 9 bases. This CDR3 comprises 15 residues. The V gene end was trimmed by 0 bases and the J gene end by 6 bases; junction bases not matched to a gene: 5. Germline V gene sequence: CDR1 LGHNA, CDR2 YSLEER. The CDR3 nucleotides are TGCGCCAGCAGCCAAGAGCCGGGACAGGGCAATGGCTACACCTTC. It yields the protein CASSQEPGQGNGYTF.

Many counts were recorded for this clonotype. The chain links TRBV7-2 to TRBJ1-5; a weak D match, TRBD1 (5 bases). Germline assignment: CDR1 SGHTA and CDR2 FQGNSA. The CDR3 is made up of 14 amino acids. V was cut by 5 bases and J by 4 bases, with 12 bases left in between. The CDR3 DNA sequence: TGTGCCAGCAGCCCTGGGGCAGGAAATCAGCCCCAGCATTTT. Residues: CASSPGAGNQPQHF. The full variable domain, in which reference TRBV7-2 and TRBJ1-5 provide the parts outside the CDR3, is GAGVSQSPSNKVTEKGKDVELRCDPISGHTALYWYRQSLGQGLEFLIYFQGNSAPDKSGLPSDRFSAERTGGSVSTLTIQRTQQEDSAVYLCASSPGAGNQPQHFGDGTRLSIL.

This clonotype was seen more than once but under ten times. V and J are TRBV29-1 and TRBJ2-6; no definite D call. Trimming removed 0 bases at V and 4 bases at J, with 4 bases between. Germline CDR1 SQVTM, CDR2 ANQGSEA. The CDR3 length is 13 residues. The CDR3, as DNA: TGCAGCGTTGAAGATACCGGGGCCAACGTCCTGACTTTC. Residues: CSVEDTGANVLTF.

This clonotype was observed a few times. The CDR3 nucleotides are TGTGCCAGCAGCATCCGACTAGCGGGGCAAGAGACCCAGTACTTC. It yields the protein CASSIRLAGQETQYF. V usage is TRBV7-2 and J usage is TRBJ2-5, with 11 bases matching TRBD2. The CDR3 contains 15 residues. V gave up 5 bases and J gave up 2 bases; unmatched junction bases: 4. The germline CDR1 and CDR2 sequences are SGHTA and FQGNSA.